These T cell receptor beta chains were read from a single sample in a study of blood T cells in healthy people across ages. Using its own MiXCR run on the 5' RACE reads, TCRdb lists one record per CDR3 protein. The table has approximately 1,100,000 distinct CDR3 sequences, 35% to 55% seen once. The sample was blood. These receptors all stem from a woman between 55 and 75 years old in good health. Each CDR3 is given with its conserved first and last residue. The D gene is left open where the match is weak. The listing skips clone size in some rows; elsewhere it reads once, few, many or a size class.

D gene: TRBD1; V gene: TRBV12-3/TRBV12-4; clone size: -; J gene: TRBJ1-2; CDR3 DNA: TGTGCCAGCAGTTCCTACAGGGGGCAAGGCTACACCTTC; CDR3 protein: CASSSYRGQGYTF
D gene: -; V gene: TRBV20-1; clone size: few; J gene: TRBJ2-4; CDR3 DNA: TGCAGTGCTAGAGATCGTACCCTAGCCAAAAACATTCAGTACTTC; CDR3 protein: CSARDRTLAKNIQYF
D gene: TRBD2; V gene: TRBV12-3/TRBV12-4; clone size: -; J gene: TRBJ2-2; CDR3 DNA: TGTGCCAGCAGTTTTGTGGCGGGAGGCACCGGGGAGCTGTTTTTT; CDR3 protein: CASSFVAGGTGELFF
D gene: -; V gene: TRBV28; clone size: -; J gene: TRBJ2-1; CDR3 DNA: TGTGCCAGCAGCTCTTTGGGTCAAAGCTCCTACAATGAGCAGTTCTTC; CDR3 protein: CASSSLGQSSYNEQFF
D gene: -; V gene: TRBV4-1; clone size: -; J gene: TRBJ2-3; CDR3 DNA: TGCGCCAGCAGCCAAGAGGGGGCCCAGGGTCCAGATACGCAGTATTTT; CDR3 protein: CASSQEGAQGPDTQYF
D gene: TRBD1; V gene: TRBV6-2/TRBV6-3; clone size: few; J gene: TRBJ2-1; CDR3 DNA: TGTGCCAGCAATCCGACGGGACAGGGTTACAATGAGCAGTTCTTC; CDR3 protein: CASNPTGQGYNEQFF
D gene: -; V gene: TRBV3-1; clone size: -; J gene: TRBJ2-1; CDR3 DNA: TGTGCCAGCAGCCAGGTCCTACTAGGGGAGCAGTTCTTC; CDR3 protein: CASSQVLLGEQFF
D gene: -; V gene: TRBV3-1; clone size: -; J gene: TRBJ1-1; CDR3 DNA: TGTGCCAGCAGCCAAACGCAGGGCTCCGAAGCTTTCTTT; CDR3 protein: CASSQTQGSEAFF
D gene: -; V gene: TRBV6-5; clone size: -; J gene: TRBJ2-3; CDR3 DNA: TGTGCCAGCGGAGACAGCAGATTCACAGATACGCAGTATTTT; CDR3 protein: CASGDSRFTDTQYF
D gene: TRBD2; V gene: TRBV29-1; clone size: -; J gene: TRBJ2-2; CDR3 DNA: TGCAGCGTTGTAGCGGGAGAAGGAGCGAACACCGGGGAGCTGTTTTTT; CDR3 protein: CSVVAGEGANTGELFF
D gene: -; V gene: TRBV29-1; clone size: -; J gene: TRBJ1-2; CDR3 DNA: TGCAGCGCCGACCGCGGCACAGCTGGCTACACCTTC; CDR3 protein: CSADRGTAGYTF
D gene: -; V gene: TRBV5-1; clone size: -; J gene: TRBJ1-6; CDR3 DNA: TGCGCCAGCAGCTTCAATCCGAATTATAATTCACCCCTCCACTTT; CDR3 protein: CASSFNPNYNSPLHF
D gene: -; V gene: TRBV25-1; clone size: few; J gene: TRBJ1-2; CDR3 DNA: TGTGCCAGCAGTGAGTCCGGGGGGCTGGTAGATGGCTACACCTTC; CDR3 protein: CASSESGGLVDGYTF
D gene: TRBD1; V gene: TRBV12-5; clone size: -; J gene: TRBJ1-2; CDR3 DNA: TGTGCCTCCACCCCGGGGACAGGCAAATACTATGGCTACACCTTC; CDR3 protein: CASTPGTGKYYGYTF
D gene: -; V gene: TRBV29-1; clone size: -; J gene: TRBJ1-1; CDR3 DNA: TGCAGCGTTGAAGATGACAGCAACACTGAAGCTTTCTTT; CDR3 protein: CSVEDDSNTEAFF
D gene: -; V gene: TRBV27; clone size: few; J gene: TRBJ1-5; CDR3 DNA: TGTGCCAGCAGTTTAAGTCCAGGGGTGGATCAGCCCCAGCATTTT; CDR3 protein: CASSLSPGVDQPQHF
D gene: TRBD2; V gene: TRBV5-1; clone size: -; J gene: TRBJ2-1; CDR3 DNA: TGCGCCAGCAGCTTGTCCCAGGGACTAGCTTATAGGGATGAGCAGTTCTTC; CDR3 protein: CASSLSQGLAYRDEQFF
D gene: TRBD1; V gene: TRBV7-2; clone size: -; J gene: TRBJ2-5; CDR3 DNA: TGTGCCAGCAGACGGGACAGGATACAAGAGACCCAGTACTTC; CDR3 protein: CASRRDRIQETQYF
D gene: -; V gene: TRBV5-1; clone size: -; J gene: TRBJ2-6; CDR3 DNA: TGCGCCAGCAGCTTGGCCGTATCGAAGACTGGGGCCAACGTCCTGACTTTC; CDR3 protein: CASSLAVSKTGANVLTF
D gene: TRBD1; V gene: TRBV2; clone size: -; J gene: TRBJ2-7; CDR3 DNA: TGTGCCAGCAGAGCCCGGGACAGGGGCTACTACGAGCAGTACTTC; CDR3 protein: CASRARDRGYYEQYF
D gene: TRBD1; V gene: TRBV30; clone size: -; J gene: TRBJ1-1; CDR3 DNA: TGTGCCTGGAGTGTAGGGGGACAGGACACTGAAGCTTTCTTT; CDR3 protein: CAWSVGGQDTEAFF
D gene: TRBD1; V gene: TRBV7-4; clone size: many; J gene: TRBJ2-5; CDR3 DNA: TGTGCCAGCAGCTCCTATGTACAGGGGGCGTACCAAGAGACCCAGTACTTC; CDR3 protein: CASSSYVQGAYQETQYF
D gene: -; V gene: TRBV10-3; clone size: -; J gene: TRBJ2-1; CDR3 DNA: TGTGCCATCAAAGAAGACAGCTACAATGAGCGGTTCTTC; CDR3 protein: CAIKEDSYNERFF
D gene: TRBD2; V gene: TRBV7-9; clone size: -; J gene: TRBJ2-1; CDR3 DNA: TGTGCCAGCAGCTTACTATTAAGCGGGGGGAACAATGAGCAGTTCTTC; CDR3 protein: CASSLLLSGGNNEQFF
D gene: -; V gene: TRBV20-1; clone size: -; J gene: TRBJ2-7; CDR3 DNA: TGCAGTGCTAAAGTCCCGAGGGGGACCTACGAGCAGTACTTC; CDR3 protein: CSAKVPRGTYEQYF
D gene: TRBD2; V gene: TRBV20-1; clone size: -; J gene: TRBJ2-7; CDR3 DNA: TGCAGTGCTAGAGATCCGGGACTAGCTATCCACGAGCAGTACTTC; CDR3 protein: CSARDPGLAIHEQYF
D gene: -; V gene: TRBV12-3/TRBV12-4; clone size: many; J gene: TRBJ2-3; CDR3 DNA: TGTGCCAGCAGTTTGGGGGGGCTTCTCACAGATACGCAGTATTTT; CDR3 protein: CASSLGGLLTDTQYF
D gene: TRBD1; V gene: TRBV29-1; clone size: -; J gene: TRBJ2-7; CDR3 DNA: TGCAGCGGATACAGGGGCCACGAGCAGTACTTC; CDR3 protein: CSGYRGHEQYF
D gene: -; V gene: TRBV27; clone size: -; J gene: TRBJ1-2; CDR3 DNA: TGTGCCAGCAGTCCCCCTGGGTCTACCTATGGCTACACCTTC; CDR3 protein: CASSPPGSTYGYTF
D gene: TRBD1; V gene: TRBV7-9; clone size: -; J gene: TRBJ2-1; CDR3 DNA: TGTGCCAGCAGCTCCGGACAGGGGGTTTTCAATGAGCAGTTCTTC; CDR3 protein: CASSSGQGVFNEQFF
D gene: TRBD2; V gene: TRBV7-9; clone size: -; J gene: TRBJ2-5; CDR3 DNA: TGTGCCAGCAGTCATACTAGCGGAGTTCAAGAGACCCAGTACTTC; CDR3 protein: CASSHTSGVQETQYF
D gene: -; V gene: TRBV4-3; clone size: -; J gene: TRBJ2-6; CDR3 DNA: TGCGCCAGCAGCCAAGATGGGGAGTCTGGGGCCAACGTCCTGACTTTC; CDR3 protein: CASSQDGESGANVLTF
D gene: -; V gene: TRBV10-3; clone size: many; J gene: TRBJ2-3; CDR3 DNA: TGTGCCATCAGTGAAGGGAGCACAGATACGCAGTATTTT; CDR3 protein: CAISEGSTDTQYF
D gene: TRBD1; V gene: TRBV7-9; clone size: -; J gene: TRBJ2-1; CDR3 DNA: TGTGCCAGCAGCTTAGCATTTCCCCAACAGGGGAGCTCCTACAATGAGCAGTTCTTC; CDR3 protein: CASSLAFPQQGSSYNEQFF
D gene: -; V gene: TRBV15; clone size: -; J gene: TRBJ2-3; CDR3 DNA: TGTGCCACCAGCAGAGATGCGAGGGGAGGTACAGATACGCAGTATTTT; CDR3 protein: CATSRDARGGTDTQYF
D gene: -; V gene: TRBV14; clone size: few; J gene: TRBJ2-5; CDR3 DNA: TGTGCCAGCAGCCAAGTGGGACGACCGCTCCAAGAGACCCAGTACTTC; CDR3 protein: CASSQVGRPLQETQYF
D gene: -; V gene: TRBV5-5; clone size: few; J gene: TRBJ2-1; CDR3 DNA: TGTGCCAGCAGCCCGCTAGCGACACAAAACAATGAGCAGTTCTTC; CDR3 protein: CASSPLATQNNEQFF
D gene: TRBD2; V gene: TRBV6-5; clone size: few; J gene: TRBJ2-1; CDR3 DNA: TGTGCCAGCAGTTACTCATGGGCGGGAGGTCGGCACAATGAGCAGTTCTTC; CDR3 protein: CASSYSWAGGRHNEQFF
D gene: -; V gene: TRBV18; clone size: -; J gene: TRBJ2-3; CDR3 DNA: TGTGCCAGCTCAACTTCAACAGGGAGTAAAGATACGCAGTATTTT; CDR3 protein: CASSTSTGSKDTQYF
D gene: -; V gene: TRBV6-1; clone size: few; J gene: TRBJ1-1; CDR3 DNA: TGTGCCAGCAGGTCCAGTGGGAACACTGAAGCTTTCTTT; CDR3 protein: CASRSSGNTEAFF
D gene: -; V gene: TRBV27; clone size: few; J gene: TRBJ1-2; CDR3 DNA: TGTGCCAGCAGTTTATATCCGGGTAGGGATGATGGCTACACCTTC; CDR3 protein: CASSLYPGRDDGYTF
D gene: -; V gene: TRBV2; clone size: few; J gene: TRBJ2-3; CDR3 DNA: TGTGCCAGCAGGCTGGGGGCCACAGATACGCAGTATTTT; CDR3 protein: CASRLGATDTQYF
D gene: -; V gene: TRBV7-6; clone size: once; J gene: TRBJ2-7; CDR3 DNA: TGTGCCAGCAGCTCTCCCGACAGGACGAATGAGCAGTACTTC; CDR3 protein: CASSSPDRTNEQYF
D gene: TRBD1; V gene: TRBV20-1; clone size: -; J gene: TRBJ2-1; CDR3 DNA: TGCAGTGCCCCGGGACAGTTTAATAATGAACAGTTCTTC; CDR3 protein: CSAPGQFNNEQFF
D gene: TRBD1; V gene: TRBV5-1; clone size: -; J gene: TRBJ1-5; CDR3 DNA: TGCGCCAGCAGCGTGGGACAGGGGGACGCCAATCAGCCCCAGCATTTT; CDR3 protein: CASSVGQGDANQPQHF
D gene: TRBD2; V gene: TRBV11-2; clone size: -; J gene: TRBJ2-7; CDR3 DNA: TGTGCCAGCAGCGGACAAATAGCGGGGGGGAATCTCTACGAGCAGTACTTC; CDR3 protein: CASSGQIAGGNLYEQYF